This TCR beta chain was documented in a study of T cell repertoires in cytomegalovirus infection. As for the study in general: It was the public TCR beta signatures that indicated both CMV infection and matching HLA type. Study-level points and caveats: Summed frequency of shared TCR beta families picked out CMV carriers who also had the relevant HLA. HLA-C-restricted CMV clonotypes gave the most frequent clonotype in two of eight donors.

In its sample, this clonotype was seen many times. Its antigen remains unidentified. This CDR3 is built from 12 residues. Germline CDR1 reads MDHEN; CDR2 reads SYDVKM. The ends were cut back, 1 base at V and 8 bases at J, with 6 bases in the middle. TCRdb fed the reads into MiXCR, producing one record per CDR3 protein. The data show tens of thousands of distinct CDR3 sequences, about 4.2% seen once. This receptor was taken from a human donor in good health (CMV status not recorded). Some clones in this sample may be carry-over from other donors' samples. This rearrangement joins TRBV28 to TRBJ2-1; D unresolved. The material sequenced was PBMCs. This CDR3 is CASSLYGDEQFF. The CDR3 DNA is TGTGCCAGCAGTTTATATGGGGATGAGCAGTTCTTC.